What follows are 17 T cell receptor beta chains derived from one specimen sequenced in a study of blood T cell repertoires in COVID-19. TCRdb's copy holds only in-frame clones and misses some; the assay was immunoSEQ multiplex PCR. The data show 250,000 to 300,000 clones, around four fifths seen once. The sequenced material came from peripheral blood. All receptors derive from a man aged 60-69 years who had recovered from COVID-19.

The chain recombines TRBV5-1 with TRBJ2-1; D is unresolved. The ends were cut back, 5 bases at V and 4 bases at J, with 10 bases in the middle. The CDR3 is 13 residues long. The germline CDR1 and CDR2 sequences are SGHRS and YFSETQ. CDR3 coding DNA: TGCGCCAGCAGAATCGCGGAGTACAATGAGCAGTTCTTC. Its protein is CASRIAEYNEQFF.

This sequence joins TRBV6-6 and TRBJ2-3, with a weak D call TRBD2 (7 bases). V was cut by 6 bases and J by 2 bases, with 18 bases left in between. Germline loops: CDR1 MNHNY, CDR2 SVGAGI (reference sequence). CDR3 size: 16 residues. The CDR3 spells CASSPGGGVITDTQYF. The CDR3, as DNA: TGTGCCAGCAGCCCGGGGGGCGGAGTAATCACAGATACGCAGTATTTT.

The chain links TRBV11-2 to TRBJ2-3, with 8 bases lining up with TRBD1. The germline CDR1 and CDR2 sequences are SGHAT and FQNNGV. This CDR3 has 15 residues. Germline trimming cut 5 bases from V and 3 bases from J; bases unmatched to any gene: 7. Here the CDR3 reads CASSRFGQGTDTQYF. CDR3 DNA: TGTGCCAGCAGCCGATTCGGACAGGGAACAGATACGCAGTATTTT.

The CDR3 region is CASSHPGGYEQYF. The CDR3 coding sequence is TGTGCCAGCAGCCATCCGGGAGGCTACGAGCAGTACTTC. This chain joins TRBV14 and TRBJ2-7, with 7 bases matching TRBD2. CDR1 SGHDN and CDR2 FVKESK come from the germline V gene. The CDR3 is 13 residues long. V lost 3 bases, J lost 3 bases, and 2 bases stayed unmatched.

Here the CDR3 DNA reads TGTGCCAGCTCAATAGGCGGGGGCTCCTACGAGCAGTACTTC. Translated, it gives CASSIGGGSYEQYF. The J gene is TRBJ2-7, the V gene TRBV18; 7 bases are shared with TRBD2. Germline V gene sequence: CDR1 KGHSH, CDR2 LQKENI. The CDR3 spans 14 residues. After removal of 5 bases from V and 0 bases from J, the junction contained 4 bases not matched to a gene. Together with reference TRBV18 and TRBJ2-7, the CDR3 gives the full variable domain: NAGVMQNPRHLVRRRGQEARLRCSPMKGHSHVYWYRQLPEEGLKFMVYLQKENIIDESGMPKERFSAEFPKEGPSILRIQQVVRGDSAAYFCASSIGGGSYEQYFGPGTRLTVT.

The chain couples TRBV12-3 or TRBV12-4 to TRBJ2-3, with D perhaps TRBD1 (6 bases). V was pared by 5 bases and J by 7 bases, with 13 bases between. CDR3 size: 13 residues. The CDR3 DNA follows: TGTGCCAGCAGTCCCGACTGGGACAATACGCAGTATTTT. This sequence encodes CASSPDWDNTQYF.

The chain recombines TRBV5-1 with TRBJ2-7, with 10 nucleotides matching TRBD2. J was trimmed by 3 bases and V by 4 bases; bases with no gene match: 7. Germline CDR1 SGHRS, CDR2 YFSETQ. CDR3 length: 15 residues. CDR3 nucleotide sequence: TGCGCCAGCAGCCTATCTAGCGGGAGTATCTACGAGCAGTACTTC. Its protein product is CASSLSSGSIYEQYF.

This chain joins TRBV30 and TRBJ2-2; D call uncertain. V lost 0 bases and J 4 bases, leaving 6 bases between the germline ends. The CDR3 consists of 13 residues. Germline V CDR1 and CDR2: GTSNPN, SVGIG (reference sequence). The CDR3: CAWSVFFTGELFF. CDR3 nucleotide sequence: TGTGCCTGGAGTGTATTCTTCACCGGGGAGCTGTTTTTT.

V usage is TRBV19 and J usage is TRBJ2-2; 7 positions match TRBD1. The CDR3 sequence is 19 residues long. V shed 3 bases, J shed 7 bases, and the junction held 20 bases outside the gene matches. Germline V gene sequence: CDR1 LNHDA, CDR2 SQIVND (reference sequence). The CDR3 reads CASSIRGPTGPGGHGELFF. Written as DNA, the CDR3 is TGTGCCAGTAGTATTAGGGGGCCGACAGGGCCTGGTGGCCACGGGGAGCTGTTTTTT.

This clone was observed a single time. This chain connects TRBV28 to TRBJ2-7; 10 bases fit TRBD2. The CDR3 consists of 15 residues. CDR1 is MDHEN, CDR2 SYDVKM, per germline. Trimming removed 9 bases from V and 2 bases from J; junction bases left unmatched: 10. The CDR3: CASQPRTSGTYEQYF. Here the CDR3 DNA reads TGTGCCAGTCAACCCCGGACTAGCGGAACCTACGAGCAGTACTTC.

V is TRBV2 and J is TRBJ1-6; TRBD1 might be the D (5 bases). With 3 bases removed from V and 10 bases from J, the gap between germline ends came to 22 bases. The germline CDR1 and CDR2 sequences are SNHLY and FYNNEI. This CDR3 is 17 amino acids long. This CDR3 reads CASSDGGATLRGSPLHF. DNA for the CDR3: TGTGCCAGCAGTGATGGGGGTGCTACCCTCCGGGGGTCACCCCTCCACTTT.

V and J are TRBV6-6 and TRBJ1-3, with 10 bases lining up with TRBD1. The CDR3 consists of 17 residues. Unmatched junction bases numbered 7, after V lost 5 bases and J lost 0 bases. Germline assignment: CDR1 MNHNY and CDR2 SVGAGI (reference sequence). The CDR3 bases are TGTGCCAGCAGTCCCGGGACAGGGGCCCCCTCTGGAAACACCATATATTTT. It codes for CASSPGTGAPSGNTIYF.

The chain couples TRBV19 to TRBJ1-2, with D tentatively TRBD1 (5 bases). The germline V gene encodes CDR1 LNHDA and CDR2 SQIVND (reference sequence). CDR3 length: 14 amino acids. The V and J ends lost 6 bases and 4 bases respectively, with 15 bases between them. CDR3 DNA sequence: TGTGCCAGTAGAATACAGGCCAAGATCTATGGCTACACCTTC. Protein: CASRIQAKIYGYTF.

This chain joins TRBV9 and TRBJ1-2; TRBD1 matches at 9 bases. This CDR3 has 15 amino acids. CDR1 is SGDLS and CDR2 is YYNGEE in the germline V gene. J was trimmed by 3 bases and V by 3 bases; bases with no gene match: 6. The CDR3 nucleotides read TGTGCCAGCAGCGCGAGGGGACAGGGAGACTATGGCTACACCTTC. It encodes CASSARGQGDYGYTF. Combining the CDR3 with reference TRBV9 and TRBJ1-2 gives the whole variable domain DSGVTQTPKHLITATGQRVTLRCSPRSGDLSVYWYQQSLDQGLQFLIQYYNGEERAKGNILERFSAQQFPDLHSELNLSSLELGDSALYFCASSARGQGDYGYTFGSGTRLTVV.

The chain uses TRBV11-2 and TRBJ1-3; D is unclear. The CDR3 covers 12 residues. The germline gives CDR1 SGHAT, CDR2 FQNNGV. Trimming stripped 1 base from V and 9 bases from J, with 7 bases between. The CDR3 DNA reads TGTGCCAGCAGCTTAGTTCCGGGCACCATATATTTT. Its protein is CASSLVPGTIYF.

The rearrangement uses TRBV28 and TRBJ1-4; 8 positions agree with TRBD1. The CDR3 has 14 amino acids. CDR1 is MDHEN and CDR2 is SYDVKM in the germline V gene. Trimming took 7 bases from V and 5 from J; bases not matched to a gene: 6. The DNA of the CDR3 is TGTGCCAGCAATACGGGACAGGTCAATGAAAAACTGTTTTTT. Translation gives CASNTGQVNEKLFF. The variable domain in full, completed from reference TRBV28 and TRBJ1-4, reads DVKVTQSSRYLVKRTGEKVFLECVQDMDHENMFWYRQDPGLGLRLIYFSYDVKMKEKGDIPEGYSVSREKKERFSLILESASTNQTSMYLCASNTGQVNEKLFFGSGTQLSVL.

The rearrangement joins TRBV9 to TRBJ2-1, with 7 nucleotides matching TRBD2. Trimming took 4 bases from V and 8 from J; bases not matched to a gene: 15. Germline lookup yields CDR1 SGDLS and CDR2 YYNGEE. The CDR3 spans 16 residues. CDR3 DNA sequence: TGTGCCAGCAGCCCACGACAGCGGGGTCCGGGGTATGAGCAGTTCTTC. This encodes CASSPRQRGPGYEQFF. Using reference TRBV9 and TRBJ2-1 for the parts outside the CDR3, the full variable domain is DSGVTQTPKHLITATGQRVTLRCSPRSGDLSVYWYQQSLDQGLQFLIQYYNGEERAKGNILERFSAQQFPDLHSELNLSSLELGDSALYFCASSPRQRGPGYEQFFGPGTRLTVL.